This T cell receptor (beta chain) was sequenced for a study of CD8+CD57+ T cells in acquired aplastic anemia. General study findings and limits: Between patients and controls, CD8+ Simpson's diversity did not vary significantly.

The TCR beta profiling, which covered VDJ combination and CDR3 sequence, was carried out using genomic DNA as the template. MiXCR, applied by TCRdb to the reads, yields one record per CDR3 protein. Here the sample spans around 190,000 distinct CDR3 sequences, around 59% being singletons. This clonotype has only a few counts. Its antigen remains unknown. This receptor was identified in a human donor in good health, serving as a control. Sequenced sample: sorted CD4+, CD8+, or CD8+CD57+ T cells (not recorded which) from PBMCs.

The CDR3 region has the DNA TGTGCCAGCAGCCCAGAGGGGGTAGTGCCTATCTCTGGGGCCAACGTCCTGACTTTC. It encodes CASSPEGVVPISGANVLTF. J is TRBJ2-6 and V is TRBV6-2 or TRBV6-3, with D possibly TRBD1 on 6 matching bases. This CDR3 is built from 19 residues. Trimming cost V 6 bases and J 0 bases, with 21 bases left between them. CDR1 and CDR2 from the germline V gene are MNHEY and SVGEGT.